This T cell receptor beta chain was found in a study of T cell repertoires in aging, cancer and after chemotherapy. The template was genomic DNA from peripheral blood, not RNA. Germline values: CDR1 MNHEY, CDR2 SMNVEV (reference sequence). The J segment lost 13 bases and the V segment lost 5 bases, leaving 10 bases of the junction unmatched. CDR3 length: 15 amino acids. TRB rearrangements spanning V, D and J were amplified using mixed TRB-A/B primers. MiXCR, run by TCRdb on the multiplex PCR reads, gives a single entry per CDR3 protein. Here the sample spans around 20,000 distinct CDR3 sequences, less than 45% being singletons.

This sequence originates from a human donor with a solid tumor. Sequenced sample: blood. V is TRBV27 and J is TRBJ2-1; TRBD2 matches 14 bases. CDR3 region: CASSLGTSGSRSQFF. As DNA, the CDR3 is TGTGCCAGCAGTCTAGGGACTAGCGGGAGTAGGTCCCAGTTCTTC.